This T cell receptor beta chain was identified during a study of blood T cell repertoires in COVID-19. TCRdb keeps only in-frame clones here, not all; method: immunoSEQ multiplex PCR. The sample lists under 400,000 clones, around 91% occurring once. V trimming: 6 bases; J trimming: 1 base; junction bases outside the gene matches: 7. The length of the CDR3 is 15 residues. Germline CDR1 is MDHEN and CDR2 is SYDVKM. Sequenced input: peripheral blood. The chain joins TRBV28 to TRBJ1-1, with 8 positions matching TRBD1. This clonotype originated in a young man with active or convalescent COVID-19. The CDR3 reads CASSTGGSGNTEAFF. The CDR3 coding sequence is TGTGCCAGCAGCACAGGGGGAAGTGGGAACACTGAAGCTTTCTTT.